This T cell receptor beta chain originates from a study of blood T cell repertoires in COVID-19. In the study overall: Spain, Italy and the United States supplied samples that represented acute and convalescent COVID-19. PBMCs, B-cell-depleted T cells, or T cells provided the cDNA or gDNA that made up the material.

Per the study methods: Estimated nucleated cell counts came from reference gene primer amplification. Produced via immunoSEQ multiplex PCR; TCRdb's table is partial and in-frame only. That table gives V, J and clone size, and the DNA gave D and trimming. The sample has about 110,000 clones; roughly 85% are singletons. There are 15 residues in the CDR3. The V end lost 3 bases, the J end lost 8 bases, and 17 bases lay between the germline ends. The germline gives CDR1 LNHNV, CDR2 YYDKDF (reference sequence). This clone was counted once. V is TRBV15 and J is TRBJ1-3; a weak D match, TRBD1 (6 bases). The source material was peripheral blood. This sequence was found in a woman older than 75 with active or convalescent COVID-19. The CDR3 reads CATSRGMAGEDTIYF. DNA of the CDR3: TGTGCCACCAGCAGGGGTATGGCAGGGGAAGACACCATATATTTT.